The T cell receptor beta chain described here comes from a study of blood T cell repertoires in COVID-19. Turning to the study itself: There were acute and convalescent COVID-19 samples, and they came from the United States, Italy and Spain. The cDNA or gDNA used as material had been derived from T cells, B-cell-depleted T cells, or PBMCs.

The CDR3 runs to 12 residues. Per germline, CDR1 LNHDA and CDR2 SQIVND (reference sequence). The V and J ends lost 6 bases and 8 bases respectively, with 10 bases between them. Repertoires were generated with immunoSEQ multiplex PCR, while TCRdb's copy carries only in-frame clones and drops some. The table includes a few hundred thousand clones, around 85% detected once. In assigning cohorts, the study relied on participant-reported clinical history. The chain is built from TRBV19 and TRBJ1-4; possibly TRBD1 for D (5 bases). The source of this sequence is a woman aged 30 to 39 who had recovered from COVID-19. Sequencing input: PBMCs or T cells enriched from blood (not recorded which). The CDR3 protein is CASSRGAEKLFF. The CDR3 bases are TGTGCCAGTAGCCGCGGGGCGGAAAAACTGTTTTTT.